This entry concerns a single T cell receptor (beta chain). The entry originates in a study of T cells in tuberculosis. Study information: This South African cohort compared adolescents with or without latent tuberculosis against adults with active tuberculosis.

V was cut by 4 bases and J by 7 bases, with 21 bases left in between. CDR1 SGHKS and CDR2 YYEKEE come from the germline V gene (reference sequence). CDR3 length equals 15 residues. Assay used: immunoSEQ multiplex PCR; TCRdb lists only in-frame clones, some missing. This table holds 29,000 or so clones, 92% found once. Time point noted: new active TB diagnosis, blood taken before or within 7 days of starting treatment. Included patients were adults of at least 18, HIV-seronegative, South African. The starting material was PBMCs, obtained at tuberculosis diagnosis. The chain joins TRBV5-5 to TRBJ2-7; D is possibly TRBD1 (6 bases). The source of this sequence is an adult with tuberculosis. The CDR3 nucleotides are TGTGCCAGCAGCGGGGTGGCAGGGGCAAACAGGGAGCAGTACTTC. Amino acids: CASSGVAGANREQYF.